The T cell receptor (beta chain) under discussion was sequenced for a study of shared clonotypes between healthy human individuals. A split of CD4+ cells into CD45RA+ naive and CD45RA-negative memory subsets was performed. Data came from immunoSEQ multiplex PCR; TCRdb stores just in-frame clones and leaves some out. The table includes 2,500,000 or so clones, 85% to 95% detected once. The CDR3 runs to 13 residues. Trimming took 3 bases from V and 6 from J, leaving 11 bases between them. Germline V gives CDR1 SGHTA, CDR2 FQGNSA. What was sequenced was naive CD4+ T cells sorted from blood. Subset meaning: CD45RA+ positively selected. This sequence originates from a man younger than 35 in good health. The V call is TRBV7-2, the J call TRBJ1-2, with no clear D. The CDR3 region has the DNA TGTGCCAGCAGCTTTGGGGAAAGGGATGGCTACACCTTC. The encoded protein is CASSFGERDGYTF.